This T cell receptor beta chain is from a study of Ad26.COV2.S vaccination and SARS-CoV-2 variants. This clone was seen only a few times. TCRdb keeps only in-frame clones here, not all; method: immunoSEQ multiplex PCR. This table has around 300,000 clones, 90% appearing once. Documented treatment: around 19 received Ad26.COV2.S at low or high dose, single or two shots; about 5 received placebo; per-sample allocation not given. Vaccine and placebo recipients were sampled on day 63 after the first injection. CDR1 MNHNY and CDR2 SVGAGI come from the germline V gene (reference sequence). V shed 3 bases and J 0 bases; nucleotides not matched to a gene: 4. The CDR3 totals 16 residues.

Specimen: peripheral blood, collected in a trial of Ad26.COV2.S vaccine versus placebo. This receptor was taken from a person aged 18-60 years who received the Ad26.COV2.S COVID-19 vaccine or a placebo. The gene calls are TRBV6-6 and TRBJ1-4; 7 bases line up with TRBD1. CDR3 nucleotides: TGTGCCAGCAGTTATGGACAGGCGTCAACTAATGAAAAACTGTTTTTT. It translates to CASSYGQASTNEKLFF.